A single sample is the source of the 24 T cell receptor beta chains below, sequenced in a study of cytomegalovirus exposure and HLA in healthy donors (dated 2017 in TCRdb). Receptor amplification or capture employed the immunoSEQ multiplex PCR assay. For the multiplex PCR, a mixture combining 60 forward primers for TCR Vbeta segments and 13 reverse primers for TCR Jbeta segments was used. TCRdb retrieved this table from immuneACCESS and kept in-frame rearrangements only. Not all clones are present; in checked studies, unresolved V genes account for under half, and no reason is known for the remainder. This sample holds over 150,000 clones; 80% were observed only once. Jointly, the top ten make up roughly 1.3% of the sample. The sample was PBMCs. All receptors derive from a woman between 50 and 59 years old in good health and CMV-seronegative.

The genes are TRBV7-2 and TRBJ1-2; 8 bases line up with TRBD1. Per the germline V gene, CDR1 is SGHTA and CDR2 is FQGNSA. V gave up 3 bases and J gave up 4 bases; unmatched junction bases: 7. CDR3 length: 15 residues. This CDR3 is CASSFGTGGVYGYTF. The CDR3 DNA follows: TGTGCCAGCAGCTTTGGCACAGGGGGTGTCTATGGCTACACCTTC.

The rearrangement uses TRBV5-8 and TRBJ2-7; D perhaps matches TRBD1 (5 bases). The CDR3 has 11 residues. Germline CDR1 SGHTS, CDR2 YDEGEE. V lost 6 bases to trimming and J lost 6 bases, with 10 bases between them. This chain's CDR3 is CASTRVGEQYF. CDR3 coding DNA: TGTGCCAGCACCAGGGTGGGCGAGCAGTACTTC.

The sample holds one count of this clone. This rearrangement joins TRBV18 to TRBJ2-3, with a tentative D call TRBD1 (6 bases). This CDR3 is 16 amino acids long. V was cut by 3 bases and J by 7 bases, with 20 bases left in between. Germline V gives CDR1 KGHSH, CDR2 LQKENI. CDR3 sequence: CASSPLHTQGQHTQYF. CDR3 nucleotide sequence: TGTGCCAGCTCACCCTTGCATACCCAAGGACAGCATACGCAGTATTTT. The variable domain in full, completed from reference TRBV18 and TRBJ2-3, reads NAGVMQNPRHLVRRRGQEARLRCSPMKGHSHVYWYRQLPEEGLKFMVYLQKENIIDESGMPKERFSAEFPKEGPSILRIQQVVRGDSAAYFCASSPLHTQGQHTQYFGPGTRLTVL.

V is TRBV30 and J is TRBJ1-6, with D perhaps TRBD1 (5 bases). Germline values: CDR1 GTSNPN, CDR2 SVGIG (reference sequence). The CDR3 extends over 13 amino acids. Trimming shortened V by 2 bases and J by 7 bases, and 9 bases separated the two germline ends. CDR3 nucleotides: TGTGCCTGGAGTCAGGGTAGCAATTCACCCCTCCACTTT. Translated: CAWSQGSNSPLHF.

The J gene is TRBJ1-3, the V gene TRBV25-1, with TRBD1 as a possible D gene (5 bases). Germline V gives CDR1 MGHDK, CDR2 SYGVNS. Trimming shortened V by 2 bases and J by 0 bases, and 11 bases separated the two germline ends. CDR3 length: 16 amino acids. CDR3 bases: TGTGCCAGCAGTGAAGGAGGGGTGAGCTCTGGAAACACCATATATTTT. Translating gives CASSEGGVSSGNTIYF.

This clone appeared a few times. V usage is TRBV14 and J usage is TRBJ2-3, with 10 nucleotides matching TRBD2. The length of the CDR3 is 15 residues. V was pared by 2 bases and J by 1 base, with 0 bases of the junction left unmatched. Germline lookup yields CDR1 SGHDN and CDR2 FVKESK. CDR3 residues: CASSQLAGGTDTQYF. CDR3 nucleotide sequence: TGTGCCAGCAGCCAACTAGCGGGGGGCACAGATACGCAGTATTTT.

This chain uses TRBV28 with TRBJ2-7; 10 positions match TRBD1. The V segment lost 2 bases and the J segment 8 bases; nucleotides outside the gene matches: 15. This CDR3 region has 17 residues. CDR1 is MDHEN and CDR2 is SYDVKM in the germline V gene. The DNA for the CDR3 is TGTGCCAGCAGTTTAGACGGGACAGGGGCTCTAGGGGGACAGCAGTACTTC. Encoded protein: CASSLDGTGALGGQQYF.

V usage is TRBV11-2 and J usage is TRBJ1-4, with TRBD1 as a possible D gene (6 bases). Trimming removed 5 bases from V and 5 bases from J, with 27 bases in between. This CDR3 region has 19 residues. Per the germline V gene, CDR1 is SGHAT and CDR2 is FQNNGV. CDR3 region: CASSALVGGLGLLNEKLFF. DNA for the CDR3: TGTGCCAGCAGCGCCTTGGTCGGGGGGCTAGGCCTCCTAAATGAAAAACTGTTTTTT.

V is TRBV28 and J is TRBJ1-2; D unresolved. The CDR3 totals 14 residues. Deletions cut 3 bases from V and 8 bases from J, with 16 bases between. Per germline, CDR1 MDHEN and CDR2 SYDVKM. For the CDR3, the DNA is TGTGCCAGCAGTTTTTCCCCGGGAGGGCTCGGCTACACCTTC. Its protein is CASSFSPGGLGYTF.

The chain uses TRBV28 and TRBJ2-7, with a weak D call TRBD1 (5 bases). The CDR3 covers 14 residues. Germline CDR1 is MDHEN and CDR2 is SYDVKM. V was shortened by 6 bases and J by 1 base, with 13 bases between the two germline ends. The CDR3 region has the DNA TGTGCCAGCAGCCCGATTTCAGGGTCCTACGAGCAGTACTTC. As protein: CASSPISGSYEQYF.

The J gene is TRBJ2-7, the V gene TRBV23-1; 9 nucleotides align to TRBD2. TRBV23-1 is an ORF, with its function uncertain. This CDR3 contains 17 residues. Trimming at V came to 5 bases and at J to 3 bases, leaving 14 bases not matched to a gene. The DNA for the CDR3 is TGCGCCAGCAGTTTATATAGCGGGAGCTTGTTCCTCTACGAGCAGTACTTC. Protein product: CASSLYSGSLFLYEQYF.

CDR3 bases: TGTGCCAGCAGCGTAGCAGGGACAGGGTTAGATACGCAGTATTTT. It encodes CASSVAGTGLDTQYF. J is TRBJ2-3 and V is TRBV9, with 9 bases aligning to TRBD1. The germline V gene encodes CDR1 SGDLS and CDR2 YYNGEE. The J segment lost 5 bases and the V segment lost 0 bases, leaving 4 bases of the junction unmatched. The CDR3 consists of 15 residues.

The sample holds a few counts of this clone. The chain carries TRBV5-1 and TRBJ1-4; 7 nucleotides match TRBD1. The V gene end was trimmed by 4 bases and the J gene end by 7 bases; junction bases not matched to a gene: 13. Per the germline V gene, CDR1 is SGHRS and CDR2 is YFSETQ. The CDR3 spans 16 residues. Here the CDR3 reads CASSPGFTGVGEKLFF. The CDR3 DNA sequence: TGCGCCAGCAGCCCAGGCTTCACAGGGGTGGGTGAAAAACTGTTTTTT.

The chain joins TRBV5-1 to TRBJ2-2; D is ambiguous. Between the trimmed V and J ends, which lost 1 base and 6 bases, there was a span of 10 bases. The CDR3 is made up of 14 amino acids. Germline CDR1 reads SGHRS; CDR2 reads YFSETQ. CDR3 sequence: CASSLSSRAGELFF. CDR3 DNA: TGCGCCAGCAGCTTGAGTAGTCGCGCCGGGGAGCTGTTTTTT.

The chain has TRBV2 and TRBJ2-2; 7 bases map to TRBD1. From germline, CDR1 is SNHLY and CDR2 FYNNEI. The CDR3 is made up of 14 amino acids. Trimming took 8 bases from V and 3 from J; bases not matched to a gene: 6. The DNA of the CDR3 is TGTGCCAGCTTGGGACAGCGATACACCGGGGAGCTGTTTTTT. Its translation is CASLGQRYTGELFF. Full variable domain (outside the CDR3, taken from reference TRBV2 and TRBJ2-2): EPEVTQTPSHQVTQMGQEVILRCVPISNHLYFYWYRQILGQKVEFLVSFYNNEISEKSEIFDDQFSVERPDGSNFTLKIRSTKLEDSAMYFCASLGQRYTGELFFGEGSRLTVL.

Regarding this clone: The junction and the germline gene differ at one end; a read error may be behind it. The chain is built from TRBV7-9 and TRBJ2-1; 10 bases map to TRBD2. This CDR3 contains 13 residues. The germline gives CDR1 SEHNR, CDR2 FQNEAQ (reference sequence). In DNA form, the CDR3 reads TGTGCCAGCAGCGTAGCGGGAGGCCATGAGCAGTTCTTC. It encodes CASSVAGGHEQFF.

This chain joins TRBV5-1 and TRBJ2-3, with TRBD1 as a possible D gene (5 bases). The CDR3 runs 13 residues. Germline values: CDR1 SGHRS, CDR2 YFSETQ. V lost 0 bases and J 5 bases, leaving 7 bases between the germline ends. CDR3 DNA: TGCGCCAGCAGCTTGGGAAGGGGAGATACGCAGTATTTT. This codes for CASSLGRGDTQYF.

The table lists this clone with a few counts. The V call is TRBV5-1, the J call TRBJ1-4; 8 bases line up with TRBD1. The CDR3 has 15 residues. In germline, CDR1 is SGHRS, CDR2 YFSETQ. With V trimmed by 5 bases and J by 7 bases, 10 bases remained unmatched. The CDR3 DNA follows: TGCGCCAGCAGGACACAGGGGGGGTTGTCTGAAAAACTGTTTTTT. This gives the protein CASRTQGGLSEKLFF.

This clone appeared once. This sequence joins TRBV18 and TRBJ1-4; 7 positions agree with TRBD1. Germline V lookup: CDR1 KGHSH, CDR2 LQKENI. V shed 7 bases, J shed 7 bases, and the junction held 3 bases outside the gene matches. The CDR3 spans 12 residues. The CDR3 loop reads CASWDRSEKLFF. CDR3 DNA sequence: TGTGCCAGCTGGGACAGATCTGAAAAACTGTTTTTT.

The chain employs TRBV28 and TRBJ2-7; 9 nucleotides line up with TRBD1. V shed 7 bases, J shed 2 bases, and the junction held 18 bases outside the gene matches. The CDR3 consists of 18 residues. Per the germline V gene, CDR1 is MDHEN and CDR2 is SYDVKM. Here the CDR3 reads CASKPGQGRKGWAYEQYF. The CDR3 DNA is TGTGCCAGCAAACCGGGACAGGGTAGAAAAGGATGGGCCTACGAGCAGTACTTC.

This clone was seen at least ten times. The CDR3 DNA is TGCGCCAGCAGCCCAACGGGAGCGATTAATGAAAAACTGTTTTTT. Its translation is CASSPTGAINEKLFF. The rearrangement links TRBV4-3 to TRBJ1-4; unclear D gene. V dropped 4 bases and J dropped 4 bases, with 13 bases sitting between them. CDR1 LGHNA and CDR2 YSLEER come from the germline V gene. This CDR3 is built from 15 residues.

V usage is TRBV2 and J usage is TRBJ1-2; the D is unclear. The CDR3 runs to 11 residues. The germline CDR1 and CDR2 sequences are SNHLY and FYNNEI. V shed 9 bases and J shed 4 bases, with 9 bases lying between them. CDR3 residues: CARGGSYGYTF. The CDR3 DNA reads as TGTGCCAGGGGAGGGAGCTATGGCTACACCTTC.

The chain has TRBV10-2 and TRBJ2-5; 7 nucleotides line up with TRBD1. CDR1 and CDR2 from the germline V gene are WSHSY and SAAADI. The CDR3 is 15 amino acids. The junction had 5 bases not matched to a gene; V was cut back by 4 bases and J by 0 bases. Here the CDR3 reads CASSVAGGYQETQYF. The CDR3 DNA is TGCGCCAGCAGTGTAGCAGGGGGTTACCAAGAGACCCAGTACTTC.

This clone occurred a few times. The CDR3 loop reads CASSQPGTGTYEQYF. Here the CDR3 DNA reads TGTGCCAGCAGCCAACCCGGGACAGGGACGTACGAGCAGTACTTC. The chain uses TRBV14 and TRBJ2-7, with 9 bases fitting TRBD1. CDR1 SGHDN and CDR2 FVKESK come from the germline V gene. After removal of 2 bases from V and 4 bases from J, the junction contained 6 bases not matched to a gene. The length of the CDR3 is 15 residues.